This T cell receptor (beta chain) was retrieved from a study of cytomegalovirus exposure and HLA in healthy donors. With 60 Vbeta and 13 Jbeta primers, the PCR was carried out. Sequencing was performed with immunoSEQ multiplex PCR; in TCRdb, only in-frame clones are kept and a portion is missing. The sample lists 85,000 to 130,000 clones, 75% to 80% occurring once. The germline V gene has CDR1 SGHTA and CDR2 FQGTGA. CDR3 size: 16 residues. Losses at the gene ends were 2 bases for V and 2 bases for J; bases not matched to a gene: 3. This clone was counted a few times. Its antigen is not known. Healthy donors of bone marrow made up the group. Whole-study findings and limits: TCR sequences were mostly rare, though some public TCRs occurred in many donors. Sequences of the TCR beta chain were said to predict the HLA-A and HLA-B alleles of most subjects accurately.

Specimen: PBMCs. This sequence originates from a man aged 60 to 75 in good health and CMV-seropositive. The chain is built from TRBV7-3 and TRBJ2-5; 12 nucleotides match TRBD1. The CDR3 region is CASSLGTGGPQETQYF. The CDR3 coding sequence is TGTGCCAGCAGCTTAGGGACAGGGGGCCCACAAGAGACCCAGTACTTC.